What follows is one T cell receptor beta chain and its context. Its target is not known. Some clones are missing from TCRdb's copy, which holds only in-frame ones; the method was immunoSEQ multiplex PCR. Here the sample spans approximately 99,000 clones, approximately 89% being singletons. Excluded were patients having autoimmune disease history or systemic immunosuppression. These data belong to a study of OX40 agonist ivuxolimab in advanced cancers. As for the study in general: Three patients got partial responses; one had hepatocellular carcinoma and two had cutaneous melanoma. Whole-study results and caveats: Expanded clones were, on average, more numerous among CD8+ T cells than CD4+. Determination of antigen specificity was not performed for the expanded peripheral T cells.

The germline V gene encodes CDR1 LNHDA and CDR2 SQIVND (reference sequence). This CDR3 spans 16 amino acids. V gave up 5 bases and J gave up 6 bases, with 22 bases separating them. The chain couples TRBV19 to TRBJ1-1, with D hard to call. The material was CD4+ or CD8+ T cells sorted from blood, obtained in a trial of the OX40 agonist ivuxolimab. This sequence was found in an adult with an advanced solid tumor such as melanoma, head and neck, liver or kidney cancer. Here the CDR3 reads CASSPHSLQGTSEAFF. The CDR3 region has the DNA TGTGCCAGTAGTCCCCACTCCCTTCAAGGAACTTCTGAAGCTTTCTTT.